This T cell receptor (beta chain) was sequenced for a study of blood T cell repertoires in COVID-19 (dated by TCRdb to 2018 to 2021). Regarding the complete study: The collaborator samples originated in the United States, Italy and Spain and spanned the acute and convalescent phases of COVID-19. The prospective study material was composed of cDNA or gDNA derived from T cells, B-cell-depleted T cells, or PBMCs. Subjects who had been exposed to COVID-19, were actively infected with it, or had recovered from it provided the deeply sampled blood TCRbeta repertoires that made up the dataset. The repertoires were released in a freely available public database meant as a resource for research on the immune response to SARS-CoV-2. The samples were drawn from the first 160 participants of the ongoing ImmuneRACE study and from over a thousand subjects provided by 6 global collaborators. A de-identified subject ID, COVID-19 status, age in years and sex were almost always included in the sample metadata. HLA class I and class II types, where available, came from metadata supplied by the sample provider rather than from assay-based typing.

Its CDR3 holds 19 amino acids, cysteine through phenylalanine. Just the 57-base CDR3 DNA is kept, in frame starting at base 1. The germline V gene provides CDR1 MDHEN and CDR2 SYDVKM. V sheds 3 bases and J sheds 2 bases, leaving 25 bases between their ends. Participants in the prospective study were enrolled through a virtual design, were aged about 18 to 100 years, and lived in 24 United States geographic areas. Cohort assignment in the prospective study relied on participant-reported clinical history from a screening survey and a study questionnaire. ImmuneRACE Cohort 3 recovered participants were defined by two consecutive negative NP/OP PCR tests, healthcare professional clearance, or symptom resolution. Mobile phlebotomists in the prospective study collected whole blood, serum and a nasopharyngeal or oropharyngeal swab from every participant. Prospective study participants could optionally give additional blood draws and questionnaires over a 2-month period. Blood samples from the prospective study were shipped frozen or at room temperature prior to DNA extraction.

The investigation overall reported the following: The amount of clinical and demographic metadata varied by source and participant and was provided uncurated.

In regard to this clone: Its cognate antigen has yet to be identified. Base-call qualities are not available, and no considerably larger clone is one nucleotide away.

The immunoSEQ Assay, a bias-controlled multiplex PCR, was used to amplify TCRbeta CDR3 regions from genomic DNA. Turning to the authors' computational methods: Within the assay, amplification of reference gene primers was used to estimate how many nucleated cells each sample contained. Sequence reads were collapsed and filtered to measure the absolute abundance of every unique TCRbeta CDR3 rearrangement. Productive Simpson clonality was computed per sample as the square root of Simpson's diversity index over productive rearrangements. Entries here come from immuneACCESS through TCRdb and include only in-frame sequences with V and J called. Some clones fail to appear in such tables; in the studies checked, an unresolved V gene covers under half of the shortfall, and the cause of the remainder is unknown. V, J and clone size are taken as reported in that table, and D and trimming were inferred from the DNA itself. This sample lists 310,000 or so clones; 87% were detected once. The top ten hold about 6% of the sample.

The receptor was isolated from a woman in her thirties who had recovered from COVID-19. The sequenced material came from PBMCs or T cells enriched from blood (not recorded which). The chain is encoded by TRBV28 joined to TRBJ2-5, with the identity of the D gene unclear. Here the CDR3 is given as CASSFLRMAGTEKQETQYF. The DNA sequence follows: TGTGCCAGCAGTTTTCTTCGGATGGCAGGCACCGAAAAACAAGAGACCCAGTACTTC. With the portions outside the CDR3 filled from the reference TRBV28 and TRBJ2-5 genes, the complete variable region becomes DVKVTQSSRYLVKRTGEKVFLECVQDMDHENMFWYRQDPGLGLRLIYFSYDVKMKEKGDIPEGYSVSREKKERFSLILESASTNQTSMYLCASSFLRMAGTEKQETQYFGPGTRLLVL.